The present T cell receptor (beta chain) was sequenced within a study of T cell changes during pregnancy in multiple sclerosis. The CDR3 runs to 15 residues. The V gene's germline CDR1 is MRHNA and CDR2 SNTAGT. V gave up 4 bases and J gave up 5 bases, with 14 bases separating them. This clone has only one observation. Measured with immunoSEQ multiplex PCR; TCRdb has only the in-frame clones, and not every one. The data contain 60,000 to 90,000 clones, around 90% of them singletons. The specimen was peripheral blood, collected in the first trimester of pregnancy. This TCR came from a female donor in good health, enrolled as a control in a pregnancy study. The chain recombines TRBV6-4 with TRBJ2-2; D call uncertain. CDR3 region: CASSVAPWSTGELFF. CDR3 DNA: TGTGCCAGCAGTGTGGCGCCGTGGAGTACCGGGGAGCTGTTTTTT.